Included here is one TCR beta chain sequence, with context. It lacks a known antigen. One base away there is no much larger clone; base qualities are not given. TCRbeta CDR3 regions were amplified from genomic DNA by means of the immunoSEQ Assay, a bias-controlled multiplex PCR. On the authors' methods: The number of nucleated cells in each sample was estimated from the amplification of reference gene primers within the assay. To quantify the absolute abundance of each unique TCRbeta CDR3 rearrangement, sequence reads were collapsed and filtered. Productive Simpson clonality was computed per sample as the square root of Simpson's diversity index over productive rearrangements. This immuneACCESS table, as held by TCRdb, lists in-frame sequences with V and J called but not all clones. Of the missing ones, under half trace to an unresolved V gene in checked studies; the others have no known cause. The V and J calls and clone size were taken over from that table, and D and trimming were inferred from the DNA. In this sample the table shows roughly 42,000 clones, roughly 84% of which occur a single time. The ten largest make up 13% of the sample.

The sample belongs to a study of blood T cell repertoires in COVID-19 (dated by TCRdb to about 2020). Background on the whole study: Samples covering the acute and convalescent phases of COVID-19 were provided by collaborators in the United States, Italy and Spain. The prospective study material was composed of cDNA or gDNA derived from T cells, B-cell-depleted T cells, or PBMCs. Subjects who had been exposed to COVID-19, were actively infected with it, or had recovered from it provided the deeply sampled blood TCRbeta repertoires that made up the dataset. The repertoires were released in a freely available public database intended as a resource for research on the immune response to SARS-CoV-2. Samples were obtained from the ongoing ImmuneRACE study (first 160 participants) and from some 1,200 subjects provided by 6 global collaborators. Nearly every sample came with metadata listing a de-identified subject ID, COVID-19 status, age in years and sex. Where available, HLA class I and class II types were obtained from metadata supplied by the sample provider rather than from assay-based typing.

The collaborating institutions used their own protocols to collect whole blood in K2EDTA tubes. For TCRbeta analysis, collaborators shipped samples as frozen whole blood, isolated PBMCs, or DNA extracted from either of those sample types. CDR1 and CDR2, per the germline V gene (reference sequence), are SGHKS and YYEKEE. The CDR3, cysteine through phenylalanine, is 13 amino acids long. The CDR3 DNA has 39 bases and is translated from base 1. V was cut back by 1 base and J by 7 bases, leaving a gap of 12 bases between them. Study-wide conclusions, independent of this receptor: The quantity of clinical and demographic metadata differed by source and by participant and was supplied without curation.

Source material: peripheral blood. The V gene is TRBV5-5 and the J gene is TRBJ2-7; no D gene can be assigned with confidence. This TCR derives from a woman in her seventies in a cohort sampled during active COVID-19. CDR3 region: CASSLSSLGEQYF. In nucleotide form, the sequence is TGTGCCAGCAGCTTGTCCTCCCTCGGTGAGCAGTACTTC.